Listed below are T cell receptor beta chains from one sample, sequenced in a study of blood T cell repertoires in COVID-19. Measured with immunoSEQ multiplex PCR; TCRdb has only the in-frame clones, and not every one. The sample yields approximately 300,000 clones, just over 85% seen once. Sequencing was done on a sample of PBMCs or T cells enriched from blood (not recorded which). These receptors all come from a woman younger than 30 who had recovered from COVID-19. CDR3s include the opening cysteine and the closing phenylalanine or tryptophan. The order of the fields is J gene, D gene, clone size, V gene, CDR3 protein, CDR3 DNA. The D gene is left open where the match is weak. Part of the rows lack a size; the others show once, few, many or a class for expanded clones.

J: TRBJ2-7; D: NA; size: NA; V: TRBV5-4; CDR3: CASSSGLGEYEQYF; DNA: TGTGCCAGCAGCTCGGGACTGGGGGAATACGAGCAGTACTTC
J: TRBJ1-4; D: NA; size: NA; V: TRBV5-6; CDR3: CASSLMGPSEKLFF; DNA: TGTGCCAGCAGCTTGATGGGGCCCAGTGAAAAACTGTTTTTT
J: TRBJ1-2; D: TRBD1; size: NA; V: TRBV7-3; CDR3: CASSIDRDYGYTF; DNA: TGTGCCAGCAGCATCGACAGGGACTATGGCTACACCTTC
J: TRBJ1-6; D: TRBD1; size: NA; V: TRBV5-6; CDR3: CASSYGQGKNSPLHF; DNA: TGTGCCAGCAGCTATGGACAGGGAAAAAATTCACCCCTCCACTTT
J: TRBJ1-6; D: NA; size: NA; V: TRBV9; CDR3: CASSVGQFNNSPLHF; DNA: TGTGCCAGCAGCGTAGGACAGTTTAATAATTCACCCCTCCACTTT
J: TRBJ1-5; D: TRBD1; size: once; V: TRBV7-3; CDR3: CASSSQGGQPQHF; DNA: TGTGCCAGCAGCTCACAGGGGGGGCAGCCCCAGCATTTT
J: TRBJ2-5; D: TRBD1; size: NA; V: TRBV7-9; CDR3: CASSPQTGLETQYF; DNA: TGTGCCAGCAGCCCACAGACAGGGCTAGAGACCCAGTACTTC
J: TRBJ2-3; D: TRBD1; size: NA; V: TRBV6-5; CDR3: CASSYGQGAWIDTQYF; DNA: TGTGCCAGCAGCTACGGACAGGGGGCGTGGATAGATACGCAGTATTTT
J: TRBJ2-6; D: TRBD1; size: NA; V: TRBV29-1; CDR3: CSVRDRTGANVLTF; DNA: TGCAGCGTCAGGGACAGGACTGGGGCCAACGTCCTGACTTTC
J: TRBJ1-1; D: NA; size: NA; V: TRBV5-6; CDR3: CASRAGGGTEAFF; DNA: TGTGCCAGCAGGGCCGGGGGTGGCACTGAAGCTTTCTTT
J: TRBJ2-1; D: NA; size: NA; V: TRBV27; CDR3: CASKRRSNEQFF; DNA: TGTGCCAGCAAAAGAAGGAGCAATGAGCAGTTCTTC
J: TRBJ1-5; D: NA; size: NA; V: TRBV6-1; CDR3: CASSDSSSRGQPQHF; DNA: TGTGCCAGCAGTGATAGCAGTTCCCGGGGTCAGCCCCAGCATTTT
J: TRBJ1-2; D: NA; size: once; V: TRBV4-2; CDR3: CASSQDTHRVEAYGYTF; DNA: TGTGCCAGCAGCCAAGATACCCACAGGGTCGAGGCCTATGGCTACACCTTC
J: TRBJ1-2; D: TRBD1; size: once; V: TRBV18; CDR3: CASSPNIGVGQGYGYGYTF; DNA: TGTGCCAGCTCACCGAATATAGGTGTCGGACAGGGCTATGGCTATGGCTACACCTTC
J: TRBJ2-1; D: TRBD2; size: NA; V: TRBV5-6; CDR3: CASSLAASGSSYNEQFF; DNA: TGTGCCAGCAGCTTGGCCGCTAGCGGGAGCTCCTACAATGAGCAGTTCTTC
J: TRBJ1-5; D: NA; size: NA; V: TRBV19; CDR3: CASTLGRGRNQPQHF; DNA: TGTGCCAGTACCCTCGGGAGAGGGAGGAATCAGCCCCAGCATTTT
J: TRBJ1-1; D: NA; size: NA; V: TRBV12-3/TRBV12-4; CDR3: CASSRDMNTEAFF; DNA: TGTGCCAGCAGCCGTGACATGAACACTGAAGCTTTCTTT
J: TRBJ1-6; D: TRBD1; size: NA; V: TRBV28; CDR3: CASSSPFTGVRSPLHF; DNA: TGTGCCAGCAGTTCCCCATTCACAGGGGTTCGTTCACCCCTCCACTTT
J: TRBJ2-1; D: TRBD2; size: once; V: TRBV6-5; CDR3: CASRTSGVYNEQFF; DNA: TGTGCCAGCAGAACTAGCGGCGTATACAATGAGCAGTTCTTC
J: TRBJ1-2; D: TRBD1; size: NA; V: TRBV4-1; CDR3: CASSQGTGIGWGYTF; DNA: TGCGCCAGCAGCCAAGGGACAGGGATTGGGTGGGGCTACACCTTC
J: TRBJ1-6; D: NA; size: few; V: TRBV7-9; CDR3: CASSFGGIDNSPLHF; DNA: TGTGCCAGCAGCTTTGGAGGTATTGATAATTCACCCCTCCACTTT
J: TRBJ1-5; D: TRBD1; size: NA; V: TRBV12-3/TRBV12-4; CDR3: CASGQDNQPQHF; DNA: TGTGCCAGCGGACAGGACAATCAGCCCCAGCATTTT
J: TRBJ2-2; D: NA; size: NA; V: TRBV5-1; CDR3: CASIASGAGELFF; DNA: TGCGCCAGCATAGCTTCCGGGGCCGGGGAGCTGTTTTTT
J: TRBJ2-7; D: NA; size: NA; V: TRBV3-1/TRBV3-2; CDR3: CASSLGQNRGGYEQYF; DNA: TGTGCCAGCAGCCTAGGACAAAACAGGGGAGGCTACGAGCAGTACTTC